This T cell receptor beta chain appears in the sequencing data of a study of blood T cell repertoires in COVID-19. TCRdb keeps only in-frame clones here, not all; method: immunoSEQ multiplex PCR. Of about 69,000 clones in the sample, more than 70% were seen once. The ends were cut back, 2 bases at V and 3 bases at J, with 10 bases in the middle. The CDR3 length is 14 residues. Germline-derived CDR1 and CDR2 are SGHVS and FQNEAQ. The source material was peripheral blood. The source of this sequence is a human donor in a cohort sampled during active COVID-19. The chain couples TRBV7-8 to TRBJ2-5; TRBD2 might be the D (6 bases). CDR3 coding DNA: TGTGCCAGCAGCTTACTAGCGACCAAAGAGACCCAGTACTTC. The encoded protein is CASSLLATKETQYF.